These 20 T cell receptor beta chains were sequenced from one sample in a study of preoperative IRX-2 immunotherapy in early breast cancer. Only in-frame clones appear in the TCRdb table, and some are missing; sequencing was by immunoSEQ multiplex PCR. The table has under 50,000 clones, 80% to 90% seen once; the top ten hold roughly 1.5%. Treatment meaning: preoperative locoregional IRX-2 cytokine immunotherapy. This specimen consisted of lymph node tissue, obtained after IRX-2 immunotherapy. These receptors originate from a human donor with breast cancer.

This clone occurred a few times. The CDR3 DNA reads as TGTGCCAGCACCCTCAAGATGGGAAGCGGTCAGCCCCAGCATTTT. It specifies CASTLKMGSGQPQHF. The J gene is TRBJ1-5, the V gene TRBV6-8; no definite D call. Trimming left V 7 bases short and J 6 bases short, with 19 bases between. CDR3 length equals 15 residues. Per the germline V gene, CDR1 is MNHGY and CDR2 is SAAAGT.

The V gene is TRBV6-8, the J gene TRBJ1-3; D unclear. V lost 6 bases to trimming and J lost 2 bases, with 11 bases between them. Germline assignment: CDR1 MNHGY and CDR2 SAAAGT. The CDR3 is 14 amino acids. CDR3 sequence (DNA): TGTGCCAGCAGACGCGAATTCACTGGAAACACCATATATTTT. Amino acids: CASRREFTGNTIYF.

The chain has TRBV18 and TRBJ2-1; 11 bases line up with TRBD2. The V and J ends lost 5 bases and 5 bases, in that order; junction bases with no gene match: 8. CDR1 is KGHSH and CDR2 is LQKENI in the germline V gene. This CDR3 has 16 amino acids. The CDR3 spells CASSSNSGGANNEQFF. CDR3 DNA: TGTGCCAGCTCATCCAATAGCGGGGGGGCCAACAATGAGCAGTTCTTC.

J is TRBJ2-1 and V is TRBV11-3; 14 bases agree with TRBD2. This CDR3 is 15 amino acids long. V gave up 4 bases and J gave up 8 bases; unmatched junction bases: 4. Germline assignment: CDR1 SGHNT and CDR2 YENEEA. In DNA form, the CDR3 reads TGTGCCAGCAGCTCGACTAGCGGGGGGGCGGATGAGCAGTTCTTC. Its protein is CASSSTSGGADEQFF.

Note on this clone: One junction end does not reproduce the germline sequence, and a read error may be involved. V and J are TRBV19 and TRBJ1-1; 8 nucleotides match TRBD1. Germline CDR1 reads LNHDA; CDR2 reads SQIVND (reference sequence). This CDR3 is 14 amino acids long. CDR3 in amino acids: CANSITGGTTEAFF. The DNA for the CDR3 is TGTGCCAATAGTATAACAGGGGGGACCACTGAAGCTTTCTTT.

The genes are TRBV18 and TRBJ2-2, with D possibly TRBD2 on 5 matching bases. V dropped 3 bases and J dropped 0 bases, with 8 bases sitting between them. CDR1 and CDR2 from the germline V gene are KGHSH and LQKENI. The CDR3 extends over 15 amino acids. CDR3 sequence (DNA): TGTGCCAGCTCACCGAGGGCCCCGAACACCGGGGAGCTGTTTTTT. This translates into CASSPRAPNTGELFF.

This chain joins TRBV6-8 and TRBJ2-7; D unresolved. CDR3 length: 12 amino acids. With 4 bases removed from V and 4 bases from J, the gap between germline ends came to 8 bases. Germline lookup yields CDR1 MNHGY and CDR2 SAAAGT. CDR3 DNA: TGTGCCAGCAGTTTTGGACCTTACGAGCAGTACTTC. Amino acid sequence: CASSFGPYEQYF.

This chain joins TRBV6-8 and TRBJ1-3, with D tentatively TRBD1 (5 bases). With 4 bases removed from V and 0 bases from J, the gap between germline ends came to 13 bases. Germline V gives CDR1 MNHGY, CDR2 SAAAGT. The CDR3 covers 16 residues. The CDR3 reads CASSSVTVLSGNTIYF. CDR3 DNA sequence: TGTGCCAGCAGTTCCGTGACAGTCCTCTCTGGAAACACCATATATTTT.

V is TRBV6-8 and J is TRBJ2-1; 12 positions match TRBD2. The CDR3 runs 17 residues. In germline, CDR1 is MNHGY, CDR2 SAAAGT. Losses at the gene ends were 7 bases for V and 0 bases for J; bases not matched to a gene: 7. The CDR3 reads CASTKTSGGHSYNEQFF. The CDR3 DNA is TGTGCCAGCACCAAGACTAGCGGGGGCCACTCCTACAATGAGCAGTTCTTC.

CDR3 coding DNA: TGTGCCAGCAGTTACTCGTTTACAGGGGACTTTGAAGCTTTCTTT. Translated, it gives CASSYSFTGDFEAFF. The V and J genes are TRBV6-8 and TRBJ1-1; 7 nucleotides match TRBD1. Germline lookup yields CDR1 MNHGY and CDR2 SAAAGT. V lost 0 bases, J lost 7 bases, and 8 bases stayed unmatched. This CDR3 has 15 amino acids.

The chain employs TRBV28 and TRBJ1-2; D remains unclear. The CDR3 consists of 14 residues. With 2 bases removed from V and 0 bases from J, the gap between germline ends came to 7 bases. From germline, CDR1 is MDHEN and CDR2 SYDVKM. CDR3 loop: CASSLVRTNYGYTF. The CDR3 nucleotides read TGTGCCAGCAGTTTAGTACGGACTAACTATGGCTACACCTTC.

This chain links TRBV6-8 with TRBJ2-7; 12 nucleotides agree with TRBD1. The CDR3 contains 14 residues. CDR1 is MNHGY, CDR2 SAAAGT, per germline. Trimming removed 7 bases from V and 7 bases from J; junction bases left unmatched: 8. The CDR3 is CASIRDRGLSEQYF. DNA for the CDR3: TGTGCCAGCATTAGGGACAGGGGGCTCAGTGAGCAGTACTTC.

DNA for the CDR3: TGTGCCAGCAGTTTATGGGCGGCCCGGAAGAGCTCCTATAATTCACCCCTCCACTTT. This encodes CASSLWAARKSSYNSPLHF. This rearrangement joins TRBV28 to TRBJ1-6; no reliable D call. The CDR3 runs 19 residues. Germline CDR1 MDHEN, CDR2 SYDVKM. The V and J ends lost 0 bases and 0 bases respectively, with 15 bases between them.

The chain uses TRBV11-3 and TRBJ1-1; TRBD1 matches at 9 bases. This CDR3 is built from 16 residues. Germline V CDR1 and CDR2: SGHNT, YENEEA. The V segment lost 6 bases and the J segment 0 bases; nucleotides outside the gene matches: 8. The CDR3 spells CASRPGTGNMNTEAFF. DNA for the CDR3: TGTGCCAGCAGGCCCGGGACAGGGAACATGAACACTGAAGCTTTCTTT.

The rearrangement uses TRBV5-1 and TRBJ1-4; TRBD1 agrees at 8 bases. The V segment lost 4 bases and the J segment 7 bases; nucleotides outside the gene matches: 6. CDR3 length: 14 residues. The V gene's germline CDR1 is SGHRS and CDR2 YFSETQ. This CDR3 reads CASSRGQEREKLFF. In DNA, the CDR3 is TGCGCCAGCAGCCGGGGACAGGAGCGTGAAAAACTGTTTTTT.

V usage is TRBV29-1 and J usage is TRBJ1-3; unclear D gene. Trimming left V 4 bases short and J 0 bases short, with 7 bases between. The CDR3 covers 13 residues. CDR1 is SQVTM and CDR2 is ANQGSEA in the germline V gene. CDR3: CSVGSTSGNTIYF. In DNA, the CDR3 is TGCAGCGTTGGTAGCACCTCTGGAAACACCATATATTTT.

This clone was seen only a few times. The chain employs TRBV6-8 and TRBJ1-2; possibly TRBD1 for D (5 bases). Germline V CDR1 and CDR2: MNHGY, SAAAGT. This CDR3 comprises 13 residues. V gave up 4 bases and J gave up 0 bases, with 6 bases separating them. The CDR3 DNA reads TGTGCCAGCAGTTTCAGGGCTAACTATGGCTACACCTTC. Its protein product is CASSFRANYGYTF.

The chain combines TRBV28 with TRBJ2-7; D is uncertain. V lost 1 base and J 2 bases, leaving 9 bases between the germline ends. The CDR3 extends over 14 amino acids. CDR1 and CDR2 from the germline V gene are MDHEN and SYDVKM. The CDR3 DNA follows: TGTGCCAGCAGTTTATTAGGCGGCACCTACGAGCAGTACTTC. Protein sequence: CASSLLGGTYEQYF.

The chain is built from TRBV5-1 and TRBJ2-6; D is undetermined. V was pared by 0 bases and J by 1 base, with 2 bases between. The CDR3 is 14 amino acids. Germline V gene data show CDR1 as SGHRS and CDR2 as YFSETQ. This CDR3 is CASSLGSGANVLTF. The CDR3 DNA is TGCGCCAGCAGCTTGGGGTCTGGGGCCAACGTCCTGACTTTC.

The V and J genes are TRBV6-8 and TRBJ1-5; D is unresolved. V gave up 8 bases and J gave up 1 base, with 18 bases separating them. The CDR3 loop spans 16 amino acids. The V gene's germline CDR1 is MNHGY and CDR2 SAAAGT. CDR3 sequence: CASALAPAGSNQPQHF. The CDR3 DNA reads TGTGCCAGCGCTCTCGCTCCGGCCGGGAGCAATCAGCCCCAGCATTTT.